The clone carrying this T cell receptor beta chain was observed once. Its antigen is as yet unknown. The repertoire was sequenced with immunoSEQ multiplex PCR; TCRdb's copy has only in-frame clones and lacks some. Of about 78,000 clones listed, just under 85% are singletons. This specimen belongs to a study of T cells in localized non-small cell lung cancer. Study-wide points: Uninvolved adjacent lung, not tumor, had the highest T cell clonality. Only one tumor region was sequenced, so heterogeneity remains possible. Turning up in adjacent lung were a median approximately 60 of the top 100 tumor clones.

Germline loops: CDR1 MNHNY, CDR2 SVGAGI (reference sequence). V lost 9 bases to trimming and J lost 4 bases, with 15 bases between them. The CDR3 is made up of 14 amino acids. The chain couples TRBV6-6 to TRBJ2-2; D might be TRBD2 (6 bases). The sequence was collected from a man aged 35-69 years with stage I lung adenocarcinoma. The specimen was peripheral blood, collected before any cancer treatment. CDR3 residues: CASWTSRGTGELFF. CDR3 in DNA: TGTGCCAGTTGGACCTCGCGGGGCACCGGGGAGCTGTTTTTT.